These 13 T cell receptor beta chains came from one sample sequenced in a study of cytomegalovirus exposure and HLA in healthy donors. Both 60 Vbeta primers and 13 Jbeta primers went into the PCR. The data were produced by immunoSEQ multiplex PCR, yet TCRdb's version contains in-frame clones alone and is incomplete. This sample has more than 110,000 clones, with roughly 80% found just once. The sequenced sample consisted of PBMCs. The receptor set was obtained from a man aged 18 to 30 in good health and CMV-seronegative.

The chain combines TRBV13 with TRBJ2-7; D unresolved. This CDR3 comprises 13 residues. V lost 8 bases and J lost 0, with 11 bases in between. Germline V gene lookup returns CDR1 PRHDT and CDR2 FYEKMQ (reference sequence). The CDR3 region is CASGKTGSYEQYF. The DNA for the CDR3 is TGTGCCAGCGGCAAGACTGGCTCCTACGAGCAGTACTTC.

CDR3 DNA sequence: TGTGCCAGCAGCCAAGTGGGACAGGGCAATGAGCAGTTCTTC. It yields the protein CASSQVGQGNEQFF. The gene calls are TRBV14 and TRBJ2-1, with 9 bases fitting TRBD1. Trimming at V came to 1 base and at J to 6 bases, leaving 1 base not matched to a gene. The CDR3 covers 14 residues. Germline assignment: CDR1 SGHDN and CDR2 FVKESK.

This chain uses TRBV30 with TRBJ1-4, with TRBD1 matching over 10 bases. The CDR3 runs 16 residues. Germline V lookup: CDR1 GTSNPN, CDR2 SVGIG (reference sequence). V shed 4 bases and J 6 bases; nucleotides not matched to a gene: 11. CDR3 nucleotides: TGTGCCTGGAATCGTAAGGGGGACAGGGGCGATGAAAAACTGTTTTTT. As protein: CAWNRKGDRGDEKLFF.

The rearrangement uses TRBV5-1 and TRBJ2-5; 7 bases are a match to TRBD1. The DNA matches TRBJ2-7 better at its end, which makes the J call doubtful. The CDR3 runs 13 residues. Germline V CDR1 and CDR2: SGHRS, YFSETQ. CDR3 residues: CASSLKGASEQYF. CDR3 DNA sequence: TGCGCCAGCAGCTTGAAGGGGGCGAGCGAGCAGTACTTC.

This clone was seen once. The rearrangement joins TRBV19 to TRBJ2-7; the D is unclear. The V and J ends lost 3 bases and 5 bases respectively, with 8 bases between them. This CDR3 is 12 amino acids long. Germline-derived CDR1 and CDR2 are LNHDA and SQIVND (reference sequence). DNA for the CDR3: TGTGCCAGTAGTATGAACAGAAACGAGCAGTACTTC. Translated: CASSMNRNEQYF.

V usage is TRBV6-1 and J usage is TRBJ1-2; 9 bases match TRBD1. The CDR3 totals 15 residues. Trimming at V came to 6 bases and at J to 2 bases, leaving 7 bases not matched to a gene. Per the germline V gene, CDR1 is MNHNS and CDR2 is SASEGT. Written as DNA, the CDR3 is TGTGCCAGCAGAAACCGGGACAGGGCAAACTATGGCTACACCTTC. The encoded protein is CASRNRDRANYGYTF.

The V call is TRBV5-1, the J call TRBJ2-7; D is uncertain. Germline CDR1 SGHRS, CDR2 YFSETQ. The CDR3 is 12 amino acids. V lost 0 bases and J lost 6, with 7 bases in between. CDR3 sequence: CASSLAGREQYF. The CDR3 nucleotides read TGCGCCAGCAGCTTGGCCGGTCGCGAGCAGTACTTC.

The V gene is TRBV2, the J gene TRBJ2-5, with no clear D. CDR3 length equals 13 residues. Trimming left V 3 bases short and J 0 bases short, with 5 bases between. CDR1 is SNHLY and CDR2 is FYNNEI in the germline V gene. The CDR3 bases are TGTGCCAGCAGTGACAGGAACCAAGAGACCCAGTACTTC. Residues: CASSDRNQETQYF.

This clone was seen only a few times. The chain employs TRBV4-3 and TRBJ2-7; TRBD2 matches at 12 bases. This CDR3 is 17 amino acids long. CDR1 and CDR2 from the germline V gene are LGHNA and YSLEER. V shed 3 bases, J shed 0 bases, and the junction held 6 bases outside the gene matches. The CDR3 coding sequence is TGCGCCAGCAGCCAGGGGACTAGCGGGTACAACTCCTACGAGCAGTACTTC. Encoded protein: CASSQGTSGYNSYEQYF.

This rearrangement joins TRBV7-2 to TRBJ2-7, with D perhaps matching TRBD2 (5 bases). This CDR3 has 13 residues. The germline gives CDR1 SGHTA, CDR2 FQGNSA. V gave up 6 bases and J gave up 4 bases, with 13 bases separating them. The CDR3 loop is CASSIRDPYEQYF. In nucleotides, the CDR3 is TGTGCCAGCAGTATCCGGGATCCTTACGAGCAGTACTTC.

This chain links TRBV27 with TRBJ1-1; no definite D call. CDR1 and CDR2 from the germline V gene are MNHEY and SMNVEV (reference sequence). CDR3 length equals 13 residues. V was shortened by 3 bases and J by 11 bases, with 16 bases between the two germline ends. In nucleotides, the CDR3 is TGTGCCAGCAGTTTTAGAAGAGGGTTGTTGGCTTTCTTT. Residues: CASSFRRGLLAFF.

The chain is built from TRBV27 and TRBJ2-3; TRBD1 matches at 7 bases. The J segment lost 5 bases and the V segment lost 6 bases, leaving 5 bases of the junction unmatched. CDR3 length: 13 residues. Germline loops: CDR1 MNHEY, CDR2 SMNVEV (reference sequence). Written as DNA, the CDR3 is TGTGCCAGCAGAAGGGGGCTGGAAGATACGCAGTATTTT. It translates to CASRRGLEDTQYF.

CDR3 protein: CASSYPPPSAEAFF. As DNA, the CDR3 is TGTGCCAGCAGCTACCCCCCGCCGAGCGCTGAAGCTTTCTTT. The chain recombines TRBV7-9 with TRBJ1-1; D remains ambiguous. The CDR3 is 14 amino acids. V was trimmed by 4 bases and J by 6 bases, leaving 15 bases between them. The germline gives CDR1 SEHNR, CDR2 FQNEAQ (reference sequence).